These 7 T cell receptor beta chains originate from one sample sequenced in a study of cytomegalovirus exposure and HLA in healthy donors. Profiled with immunoSEQ multiplex PCR; TCRdb holds only in-frame clones, not every one. The repertoire holds 190,000 or so clones, with 84% as singletons. Sequencing was performed on PBMCs. Source of these receptors: a woman aged 30 to 39 in good health and CMV-seropositive.

This rearrangement joins TRBV9 to TRBJ1-2; 8 bases fit TRBD1. Germline assignment: CDR1 SGDLS and CDR2 YYNGEE. With 8 bases clipped from V and 3 bases from J, the junction kept 3 bases outside the gene matches. The CDR3 covers 12 residues. DNA for the CDR3: TGTGCCAGAACGACAGGGGACTATGGCTACACCTTC. This codes for CARTTGDYGYTF.

The chain employs TRBV9 and TRBJ2-3, with a tentative D call TRBD2 (6 bases). The germline gives CDR1 SGDLS, CDR2 YYNGEE. This CDR3 has 12 amino acids. V lost 4 bases and J lost 6, with 9 bases in between. CDR3 sequence reads: CASSLGGDTQYF. DNA of the CDR3: TGTGCCAGCAGCCTAGGAGGGGATACGCAGTATTTT.

The V call is TRBV7-6, the J call TRBJ2-7; 8 nucleotides align to TRBD2. V shed 3 bases and J 3 bases; nucleotides not matched to a gene: 10. The CDR3 length is 16 residues. Germline-derived CDR1 and CDR2 are SGHVS and FNYEAQ. The CDR3 coding sequence is TGTGCCAGCAGCTTTAACGTACTCGGGGGGGGCTACGAGCAGTACTTC. Its translation: CASSFNVLGGGYEQYF.

A single count supports this clone. This chain uses TRBV5-6 with TRBJ1-2; the match to TRBD1 covers 9 bases. The CDR3 runs 16 residues. Per the germline V gene, CDR1 is SGHDT and CDR2 is YYEEEE. Germline trimming cut 4 bases from V and 4 bases from J; bases unmatched to any gene: 11. Here the CDR3 reads CASSAGTGYGGYGYTF. CDR3 nucleotide sequence: TGTGCCAGCAGCGCCGGGACAGGGTATGGGGGCTATGGCTACACCTTC.

CDR3 in DNA: TGTGCCAGCAGCTTAGTGAGGGCGGCGAACACTGAAGCTTTCTTT. It specifies CASSLVRAANTEAFF. This sequence joins TRBV11-2 and TRBJ1-1; D uncertain. CDR1 is SGHAT, CDR2 FQNNGV, per germline. Trimming pared 1 base from V and 1 base from J, leaving 10 bases between. The CDR3 is made up of 15 amino acids.

The chain links TRBV28 to TRBJ2-3; 7 bases map to TRBD2. There are 17 residues in the CDR3. In germline, CDR1 is MDHEN, CDR2 SYDVKM. The V and J ends lost 5 bases and 1 base, in that order; junction bases with no gene match: 12. The CDR3 loop reads CASSRQLGGLGTDTQYF. CDR3 DNA sequence: TGTGCCAGCAGTCGCCAGCTGGGGGGGTTGGGCACAGATACGCAGTATTTT.

The chain links TRBV7-9 to TRBJ2-2; perhaps TRBD2 as D (6 bases). CDR3 length: 15 residues. Trimming stripped 5 bases from V and 3 bases from J, with 13 bases between. CDR1 and CDR2 (germline): SEHNR, FQNEAQ (reference sequence). CDR3 residues: CASSPGGGYTGELFF. As DNA, the CDR3 is TGTGCCAGCAGCCCAGGAGGAGGGTACACCGGGGAGCTGTTTTTT.